A single sample is the source of the 24 T cell receptor beta chains below, sequenced in a study of PD-1 blockade in classical Hodgkin lymphoma. Here immunoSEQ multiplex PCR was the method, and the copy in TCRdb shows in-frame clones only, minus some. The sample consists of about 20,000 clones, approximately 80% of them appearing once. Documented time point: newly diagnosed, previously untreated cHL patient sample. CD4+ T cells were purified from thawed PBMCs by magnetic negative selection. The sequencing input was CD4+ T cells from blood. These TCRs come from a human donor with classical Hodgkin lymphoma.

The chain employs TRBV4-1 and TRBJ1-2, with D hard to call. V was cut by 0 bases and J by 4 bases, with 0 bases left in between. CDR3 size: 11 residues. CDR1 is MGHRA and CDR2 is YSYEKL in the germline V gene. CDR3 bases: TGCGCCAGCAGCCAAGACTATGGCTACACCTTC. This sequence encodes CASSQDYGYTF.

The table lists this clone with a few counts. The chain recombines TRBV6-5 with TRBJ1-3; 7 positions agree with TRBD1. Per the germline V gene, CDR1 is MNHEY and CDR2 is SVGAGI. J gave up 3 bases and V 6 bases, and 5 bases lay outside the gene matches. The CDR3 contains 14 residues. CDR3 bases: TGTGCCAGCAGCTATGACAGGGATGGAAACACCATATATTTT. Protein product: CASSYDRDGNTIYF.

The chain links TRBV28 to TRBJ2-3; TRBD2 is a possible D gene (6 bases). The V end was cut by 4 bases, the J end by 14 bases, with 13 bases between. The CDR3 runs to 11 residues. From germline, CDR1 is MDHEN and CDR2 SYDVKM. CDR3 in DNA: TGTGCCAGCAGTTGGGGGGATGTTAGGTATTTT. As protein: CASSWGDVRYF.

This chain connects TRBV9 to TRBJ2-1; D is unresolved. The CDR3 is 13 amino acids. Looked up from germline, CDR1 is SGDLS and CDR2 is YYNGEE. Trimming took 0 bases from V and 2 from J, leaving 3 bases between them. CDR3 sequence reads: CASSVEAYNEQFF. The CDR3 bases are TGTGCCAGCAGCGTAGAAGCCTACAATGAGCAGTTCTTC.

The chain couples TRBV11-2 to TRBJ2-1; 7 bases are a match to TRBD2. CDR1 and CDR2 from the germline V gene are SGHAT and FQNNGV. The junction had 5 bases not matched to a gene; V was cut back by 3 bases and J by 9 bases. The length of the CDR3 is 13 residues. The DNA of the CDR3 is TGTGCCAGCAGCTTTCTGGCGGGGGTTGAGCAGTTCTTC. This codes for CASSFLAGVEQFF.

J is TRBJ2-3 and V is TRBV5-1; TRBD1 matches 9 bases. J gave up 0 bases and V 6 bases, and 5 bases lay outside the gene matches. The CDR3 has 15 residues. In germline, CDR1 is SGHRS, CDR2 YFSETQ. CDR3 nucleotides: TGCGCCAGCAAAAGGACAGGGGAAAGCACAGATACGCAGTATTTT. The encoded protein is CASKRTGESTDTQYF.

This clone was seen a single time. The chain employs TRBV28 and TRBJ2-4, with 9 bases identical to TRBD2. Germline CDR1 reads MDHEN; CDR2 reads SYDVKM. After removal of 5 bases from V and 9 bases from J, the junction contained 14 bases not matched to a gene. CDR3 length equals 16 residues. The CDR3 is CASSVSGGLPEGIQYF. CDR3 nucleotides: TGTGCCAGCAGTGTCAGCGGGGGGCTGCCCGAAGGCATTCAGTACTTC.

CDR3 nucleotide sequence: TGTGCCAGCAGCCTCGGATGGACAGGGGGCGGGGAGACCCAGTACTTC. The encoded protein is CASSLGWTGGGETQYF. The rearrangement uses TRBV11-3 and TRBJ2-5, with 11 positions matching TRBD1. Trimming took 5 bases from V and 5 from J; bases not matched to a gene: 10. CDR1 and CDR2 from the germline V gene are SGHNT and YENEEA. The CDR3 totals 16 residues.

This clone was picked up a small number of times. The chain combines TRBV18 with TRBJ2-3; TRBD1 might be the D (5 bases). V lost 5 bases and J lost 2, with 17 bases in between. CDR1 is KGHSH, CDR2 LQKENI, per germline. This CDR3 spans 16 amino acids. The DNA of the CDR3 is TGTGCCAGCTCATATACAGGATCCAGCTACACAGATACGCAGTATTTT. Its protein product is CASSYTGSSYTDTQYF.

This chain links TRBV11-1 with TRBJ2-3; 14 positions agree with TRBD2. The germline CDR1 and CDR2 sequences are SGHAT and FQDESV (reference sequence). The CDR3 is 15 amino acids. Trimming removed 4 bases from V and 4 bases from J; junction bases left unmatched: 1. The CDR3 coding sequence is TGTGCCAGCAGCTCGACTAGCGGGAGGGCAGATACGCAGTATTTT. Translated: CASSSTSGRADTQYF.

There are a few counts of this clone. The V and J genes are TRBV15 and TRBJ2-2, with 10 nucleotides matching TRBD1. CDR3 size: 16 residues. J gave up 4 bases and V 2 bases, and 4 bases lay outside the gene matches. Germline-derived CDR1 and CDR2 are LNHNV and YYDKDF (reference sequence). The CDR3 sequence is CATSRTGTGVTGELFF. The CDR3 nucleotides are TGTGCCACCAGCAGAACCGGGACAGGGGTCACCGGGGAGCTGTTTTTT.

The chain joins TRBV6-1 to TRBJ2-7, with 8 bases that match TRBD2. V trimming: 11 bases; J trimming: 3 bases; junction bases outside the gene matches: 12. Germline V gives CDR1 MNHNS, CDR2 SASEGT. The CDR3 length is 14 residues. The CDR3, as DNA: TGTGCCGGCGGTTCAAGCGGGAGTATCTACGAGCAGTACTTC. It specifies CAGGSSGSIYEQYF.

The chain joins TRBV2 to TRBJ2-5; 7 bases agree with TRBD1. V lost 6 bases, J lost 1 base, and 5 bases stayed unmatched. The CDR3 is 14 amino acids. CDR1 is SNHLY, CDR2 FYNNEI, per germline. The CDR3 coding sequence is TGTGCCAGCAGCGCCGGGACAGCCCAAGAGACCCAGTACTTC. It specifies CASSAGTAQETQYF.

V is TRBV19 and J is TRBJ2-7; a weak D match, TRBD2 (6 bases). The CDR3 is made up of 14 amino acids. V lost 3 bases, J lost 1 base, and 10 bases lay in between. Germline-derived CDR1 and CDR2 are LNHDA and SQIVND (reference sequence). The DNA of the CDR3 is TGTGCCAGTAGTATCGGAGGGGAATCCTACGAGCAGTACTTC. It translates to CASSIGGESYEQYF.

The V gene is TRBV11-2, the J gene TRBJ1-1; D possibly corresponds to TRBD1 (6 bases). V was trimmed by 6 bases and J by 0 bases, leaving 14 bases between them. CDR1 SGHAT and CDR2 FQNNGV come from the germline V gene. The CDR3 consists of 15 residues. Written as DNA, the CDR3 is TGTGCCAGCAGTTCCTTACAGGGACTGAACACTGAAGCTTTCTTT. Its translation: CASSSLQGLNTEAFF.

The rearrangement uses TRBV21-1 and TRBJ2-1; the table's D call TRBD1 went unverified against the DNA. TRBV21-1 is reported as a pseudogene. The CDR3 is 22 amino acids. CDR3 in amino acids: CASSKGCKGTGRKRRPANEQFF. For the CDR3, the DNA is TGTGCCAGCAGCAAAGGATGTAAGGGGACAGGGCGTAAGAGACGGCCGGCGAATGAGCAGTTCTTC.

This sequence joins TRBV11-3 and TRBJ2-1; D gene uncertain. The length of the CDR3 is 14 residues. V gave up 0 bases and J gave up 10 bases, with 13 bases separating them. The germline V gene encodes CDR1 SGHNT and CDR2 YENEEA. The CDR3 DNA sequence: TGTGCCAGCAGCTTAGATCCTGCCCGGCCGGAGCAGTTCTTC. Translated, it gives CASSLDPARPEQFF.

The V call is TRBV10-1, the J call TRBJ2-1, with TRBD2 matching over 12 bases. Germline CDR1 reads WNHNN; CDR2 reads SYGVQD (reference sequence). Trimming cost V 2 bases and J 9 bases; bases outside gene matches: 5. The CDR3 loop spans 15 amino acids. Here the CDR3 reads CASSELAGGKGEQFF. CDR3 coding DNA: TGCGCCAGCAGTGAGCTAGCGGGAGGGAAGGGTGAGCAGTTCTTC.

The V call is TRBV6-6, the J call TRBJ1-1; perhaps TRBD1 as D (5 bases). The germline V and J ends were trimmed by 6 bases and 4 bases, with 9 bases remaining between them. CDR1 and CDR2 (germline): MNHNY, SVGAGI (reference sequence). CDR3 size: 12 residues. The CDR3 region is CASRQGITEAFF. DNA for the CDR3: TGTGCCAGCAGGCAGGGAATCACTGAAGCTTTCTTT.

J is TRBJ2-7 and V is TRBV18, with 7 bases matching TRBD2. The length of the CDR3 is 14 residues. Germline lookup yields CDR1 KGHSH and CDR2 LQKENI. Trimming took 3 bases from V and 6 from J; bases not matched to a gene: 8. This chain's CDR3 is CASSPNSGGLEQYF. In DNA, the CDR3 is TGTGCCAGCTCACCCAACTCGGGGGGACTCGAGCAGTACTTC.

The chain couples TRBV7-3 to TRBJ2-1; a weak D match, TRBD2 (5 bases). The CDR3 runs to 16 residues. The V end was cut by 2 bases, the J end by 0 bases, with 11 bases between. Germline-derived CDR1 and CDR2 are SGHTA and FQGTGA. The CDR3: CASSLDGVSSYNEQFF. CDR3 DNA sequence: TGTGCCAGCAGCTTAGACGGGGTGAGCTCCTACAATGAGCAGTTCTTC. The full variable domain, with the rest looked up from reference TRBV7-3 and TRBJ2-1, is GAGVSQTPSNKVTEKGKYVELRCDPISGHTALYWYRQSLGQGPEFLIYFQGTGAADDSGLPNDRFFAVRPEGSVSTLKIQRTERGDSAVYLCASSLDGVSSYNEQFFGPGTRLTVL.

V is TRBV25-1 and J is TRBJ2-3, with 10 bases aligning to TRBD1. Trimming cost V 6 bases and J 4 bases; bases outside gene matches: 7. Germline V lookup: CDR1 MGHDK, CDR2 SYGVNS. The CDR3 is made up of 15 amino acids. The CDR3 sequence is CASSETGGISDTQYF. The CDR3 bases are TGTGCCAGCAGCGAGACAGGGGGCATTTCAGATACGCAGTATTTT.

The chain combines TRBV19 with TRBJ1-2; 8 bases map to TRBD1. The CDR3 loop spans 15 amino acids. Germline V lookup: CDR1 LNHDA, CDR2 SQIVND (reference sequence). V lost 5 bases to trimming and J lost 4 bases; unmatched junction nucleotides: 9. The CDR3, as DNA: TGTGCCAGTAGTCTAGGGACAGGAACGTTCTATGGCTACACCTTC. This encodes CASSLGTGTFYGYTF.

V gene TRBV28 combines with J gene TRBJ2-1; D is uncertain. The ends were cut back, 6 bases at V and 5 bases at J, with 20 bases in the middle. Germline CDR1 is MDHEN and CDR2 is SYDVKM. The CDR3 covers 16 residues. In DNA, the CDR3 is TGTGCCAGCAGACAGCTAGTCCCTACAATTAACAATGAGCAGTTCTTC. It yields the protein CASRQLVPTINNEQFF. The full variable domain, with the rest looked up from reference TRBV28 and TRBJ2-1, is DVKVTQSSRYLVKRTGEKVFLECVQDMDHENMFWYRQDPGLGLRLIYFSYDVKMKEKGDIPEGYSVSREKKERFSLILESASTNQTSMYLCASRQLVPTINNEQFFGPGTRLTVL.